This entry lists 25 T cell receptor beta chains sequenced from one sample in a study of radiotherapy plus CTLA-4 blockade in lung cancer. Method: immunoSEQ multiplex PCR; TCRdb's copy keeps in-frame clones and lacks some. The table records tens of thousands of clones, 60% to 80% of them present only once. The input for sequencing was peripheral blood, taken from a patient treated with radiotherapy plus ipilimumab. These receptors were obtained from a human donor with non-small cell lung cancer who had a complete response to radiotherapy plus ipilimumab.

This clone was counted only a few times. This chain connects TRBV19 to TRBJ1-3, with D maybe TRBD1 (6 bases). Germline loops: CDR1 LNHDA, CDR2 SQIVND (reference sequence). This CDR3 contains 16 residues. Trimming took 10 bases from V and 0 from J, leaving 19 bases between them. The CDR3 reads CATTPWTAYSGNTIYF. The DNA for the CDR3 is TGTGCCACCACCCCATGGACAGCCTACTCTGGAAACACCATATATTTT. The full variable domain, in which reference TRBV19 and TRBJ1-3 provide the parts outside the CDR3, is DGGITQSPKYLFRKEGQNVTLSCEQNLNHDAMYWYRQDPGQGLRLIYYSQIVNDFQKGDIAEGYSVSREKKESFPLTVTSAQKNPTAFYLCATTPWTAYSGNTIYFGEGSWLTVV.

The chain joins TRBV18 to TRBJ2-5; D unresolved. The CDR3 covers 14 residues. The germline CDR1 and CDR2 sequences are KGHSH and LQKENI. V was pared by 3 bases and J by 2 bases, with 10 bases between. CDR3 region: CASSPVEVQETQYF. In DNA form, the CDR3 reads TGTGCCAGCTCACCCGTTGAGGTGCAAGAGACCCAGTACTTC.

This clone was observed a few times. The gene calls are TRBV7-9 and TRBJ2-7; D may be TRBD1 (5 bases). The CDR3 contains 11 residues. Germline V lookup: CDR1 SEHNR, CDR2 FQNEAQ (reference sequence). V was shortened by 8 bases and J by 5 bases, with 10 bases between the two germline ends. CDR3 region: CASQRGHEQYF. DNA of the CDR3: TGTGCCAGCCAAAGGGGTCACGAGCAGTACTTC.

V gene TRBV30 combines with J gene TRBJ1-4; TRBD1 matches at 7 bases. Germline V lookup: CDR1 GTSNPN, CDR2 SVGIG (reference sequence). Trimming at V came to 1 base and at J to 5 bases, leaving 4 bases not matched to a gene. The CDR3 covers 14 residues. This CDR3 reads CAWSAGGWNEKLFF. The CDR3 region has the DNA TGTGCCTGGAGTGCAGGGGGTTGGAATGAAAAACTGTTTTTT.

The count of this clone is one. This chain uses TRBV5-1 with TRBJ1-2; 7 bases are a match to TRBD1. The V and J ends lost 1 base and 4 bases, in that order; junction bases with no gene match: 16. Germline CDR1 reads SGHRS; CDR2 reads YFSETQ. The length of the CDR3 is 18 residues. As DNA, the CDR3 is TGCGCCAGCAGCTTGACTGAGGGGGCGCCGACCTCGGGCTATGGCTACACCTTC. Protein product: CASSLTEGAPTSGYGYTF. The variable domain in full, completed from reference TRBV5-1 and TRBJ1-2, reads KAGVTQTPRYLIKTRGQQVTLSCSPISGHRSVSWYQQTPGQGLQFLFEYFSETQRNKGNFPGRFSGRQFSNSRSEMNVSTLELGDSALYLCASSLTEGAPTSGYGYTFGSGTRLTVV.

This clone has only one observation. V and J are TRBV7-3 and TRBJ2-3; 7 bases fit TRBD1. Germline-derived CDR1 and CDR2 are SGHTA and FQGTGA. The CDR3 spans 15 residues. V gave up 5 bases and J gave up 5 bases; unmatched junction bases: 10. The CDR3 DNA follows: TGTGCCAGCAGCCAGGGACAGCTATACCGAGATACGCAGTATTTT. Protein sequence: CASSQGQLYRDTQYF. The full variable domain, rest sourced from reference TRBV7-3 and TRBJ2-3, is GAGVSQTPSNKVTEKGKYVELRCDPISGHTALYWYRQSLGQGPEFLIYFQGTGAADDSGLPNDRFFAVRPEGSVSTLKIQRTERGDSAVYLCASSQGQLYRDTQYFGPGTRLTVL.

By sample share, this clone is medium-sized. V gene TRBV7-2 combines with J gene TRBJ1-6; 8 bases line up with TRBD1. CDR3 length: 20 amino acids. Germline values: CDR1 SGHTA, CDR2 FQGNSA. The trim removed 0 bases at V and 3 bases at J, leaving 13 bases unmatched. This chain's CDR3 is CASSLAGWTGNKNYNSPLHF. DNA of the CDR3: TGTGCCAGCAGCTTAGCGGGGTGGACAGGGAACAAGAACTATAATTCACCCCTCCACTTT.

The chain employs TRBV5-1 and TRBJ2-5; 9 bases match TRBD1. The CDR3 length is 16 residues. With V trimmed by 2 bases and J by 5 bases, 10 bases remained unmatched. CDR1 and CDR2 from the germline V gene are SGHRS and YFSETQ. The CDR3, as DNA: TGCGCCAGCAGCTTTACGGGACAGGGAAGGTCGGAGACCCAGTACTTC. Its protein is CASSFTGQGRSETQYF.

The rearrangement uses TRBV5-4 and TRBJ1-2; perhaps TRBD1 as D (5 bases). From germline, CDR1 is SGHNT and CDR2 YYREEE (reference sequence). This CDR3 contains 15 residues. The ends were cut back, 0 bases at V and 2 bases at J, with 11 bases in the middle. The chain's CDR3 is CASSLEGARNYGYTF. The CDR3 DNA reads as TGTGCCAGCAGCTTGGAAGGGGCGCGGAACTATGGCTACACCTTC.

The chain has TRBV7-2 and TRBJ2-7, with TRBD1 identical over 7 bases. Germline V lookup: CDR1 SGHTA, CDR2 FQGNSA. The CDR3 sequence is 12 residues long. J lost 8 bases, V lost 5 bases, and 6 bases had no gene match. CDR3 coding DNA: TGTGCCAGCAGCCACAGGGGAAGGCAGCAGTACTTC. Amino acid sequence: CASSHRGRQQYF.

As to this clone: One end of the junction fails to match germline, which may point to a read error. The genes are TRBV2 and TRBJ2-2, with 8 nucleotides matching TRBD1. CDR3 length: 16 residues. In germline, CDR1 is SNHLY, CDR2 FYNNEI. The CDR3: CTSWTPGTGNTGELFF. CDR3 coding DNA: TGTACCAGCTGGACGCCTGGGACAGGGAACACCGGGGAGCTGTTTTTT.

The gene calls are TRBV9 and TRBJ1-1, with 9 bases matching TRBD1. J lost 4 bases, V lost 0 bases, and 4 bases had no gene match. The CDR3 is 15 amino acids. Germline CDR1 SGDLS, CDR2 YYNGEE. CDR3 in amino acids: CASSVAGTGSTEAFF. The CDR3 nucleotides are TGTGCCAGCAGCGTAGCCGGGACAGGGAGCACTGAAGCTTTCTTT.

This clone was seen only once. The chain links TRBV7-8 to TRBJ1-1; no reliable D call. Trimming left V 2 bases short and J 2 bases short, with 18 bases between. Germline V CDR1 and CDR2: SGHVS, FQNEAQ. There are 17 residues in the CDR3. This CDR3 reads CASSLSHSPYLNTEAFF. The DNA of the CDR3 is TGTGCCAGCAGCTTATCGCACAGCCCATATCTCAACACTGAAGCTTTCTTT. The whole variable domain, remainder taken from reference TRBV7-8 and TRBJ1-1, is GAGVSQSPRYKVAKRGQDVALRCDPISGHVSLFWYQQALGQGPEFLTYFQNEAQLDKSGLPSDRFFAERPEGSVSTLKIQRTQQEDSAVYLCASSLSHSPYLNTEAFFGQGTRLTVV.

The chain combines TRBV25-1 with TRBJ2-3; 7 nucleotides agree with TRBD1. Germline CDR1 reads MGHDK; CDR2 reads SYGVNS. Unmatched junction bases numbered 7, after V lost 2 bases and J lost 5 bases. The CDR3 extends over 15 amino acids. CDR3 loop: CASSETTGVRDTQYF. In DNA form, the CDR3 reads TGTGCCAGCAGTGAAACAACAGGGGTGAGAGATACGCAGTATTTT.

This clone came up a few times. This chain joins TRBV7-9 and TRBJ2-2; 7 bases map to TRBD1. Germline CDR1 is SEHNR and CDR2 is FQNEAQ (reference sequence). The CDR3 runs to 15 residues. The V and J ends lost 4 bases and 3 bases, in that order; junction bases with no gene match: 5. The CDR3 is CASSSDRAYTGELFF. The CDR3 DNA reads TGTGCCAGCAGCTCCGACAGGGCGTACACCGGGGAGCTGTTTTTT.

The chain carries TRBV7-9 and TRBJ1-4; D is perhaps TRBD1 (6 bases). This CDR3 is 13 amino acids long. Germline CDR1 reads SEHNR; CDR2 reads FQNEAQ (reference sequence). Trimming left V 1 base short and J 10 bases short, with 10 bases between. This CDR3 reads CASSLVGRGKLFF. The CDR3, as DNA: TGTGCCAGCAGCTTAGTCGGCAGGGGAAAACTGTTTTTT.

With regard to this clone: Within the sample, other DNA sequences also encode this same CDR3. V and J are TRBV5-1 and TRBJ2-7, with D unresolved. The CDR3 runs 13 residues. Germline loops: CDR1 SGHRS, CDR2 YFSETQ. V was pared by 0 bases and J by 3 bases, with 7 bases between. The CDR3 is CASSLESGYEQYF. CDR3 nucleotides: TGCGCCAGCAGCTTGGAATCGGGCTACGAGCAGTACTTC.

V usage is TRBV6-5 and J usage is TRBJ2-7; 10 bases match TRBD1. Trimming cost V 2 bases and J 3 bases; bases outside gene matches: 4. The CDR3 extends over 15 amino acids. Per the germline V gene, CDR1 is MNHEY and CDR2 is SVGAGI. CDR3 protein: CASSYGWDRGYEQYF. The CDR3 DNA reads TGTGCCAGCAGTTACGGTTGGGACAGGGGCTACGAGCAGTACTTC.

The chain carries TRBV29-1 and TRBJ2-2; D is possibly TRBD2 (5 bases). Germline CDR1 is SQVTM and CDR2 is ANQGSEA. The V and J ends lost 3 bases and 2 bases respectively, with 13 bases between them. The length of the CDR3 is 15 residues. CDR3 amino acids: CSVDRTGSNTGELFF. CDR3 DNA sequence: TGCAGCGTTGACAGAACGGGGAGCAACACCGGGGAGCTGTTTTTT.

This clone has just one count. V gene TRBV7-8 combines with J gene TRBJ1-2, with TRBD1 matching over 7 bases. V gave up 4 bases and J gave up 5 bases; unmatched junction bases: 7. The CDR3 is 14 amino acids. Germline V gene data show CDR1 as SGHVS and CDR2 as FQNEAQ. This CDR3 reads CASSSGRGMYGYTF. CDR3 DNA: TGTGCCAGCAGCTCGGGCAGGGGGATGTATGGCTACACCTTC.

Sample share makes this clone medium-sized. Written as DNA, the CDR3 is TGTGCCAGCAGCCAAGCAGGGTTTGGAAACACCATATATTTT. The encoded protein is CASSQAGFGNTIYF. The chain recombines TRBV14 with TRBJ1-3; perhaps TRBD1 as D (5 bases). Per the germline V gene, CDR1 is SGHDN and CDR2 is FVKESK. V was cut by 1 base and J by 3 bases, with 7 bases left in between. The CDR3 runs to 14 residues.

This clone has only a few counts. This chain links TRBV27 with TRBJ2-1; D possibly corresponds to TRBD2 (6 bases). The germline V and J ends were trimmed by 6 bases and 0 bases, with 15 bases remaining between them. The CDR3 runs to 16 residues. Germline V gene sequence: CDR1 MNHEY, CDR2 SMNVEV (reference sequence). CDR3 bases: TGTGCCAGCAGCAGTCCGGGAGCCGCCTCCTACAATGAGCAGTTCTTC. Protein: CASSSPGAASYNEQFF.

The chain has TRBV6-1 and TRBJ2-7; 7 bases fit TRBD2. The germline V gene encodes CDR1 MNHNS and CDR2 SASEGT. This CDR3 is built from 13 residues. Unmatched junction bases numbered 1, after V lost 5 bases and J lost 0 bases. The CDR3 loop reads CASSRGSSYEQYF. CDR3 nucleotides: TGTGCCAGCAGTCGCGGGAGCTCCTACGAGCAGTACTTC.

The rearrangement links TRBV28 to TRBJ2-7; 7 bases align to TRBD1. There are 16 residues in the CDR3. Trimming cost V 3 bases and J 2 bases; bases outside gene matches: 10. Germline CDR1 MDHEN, CDR2 SYDVKM. CDR3 residues: CASSFHPQGTAYEQYF. The CDR3 DNA reads as TGTGCCAGCAGTTTTCATCCGCAGGGGACAGCCTACGAGCAGTACTTC.

This chain uses TRBV10-1 with TRBJ2-2, with D tentatively TRBD1 (5 bases). CDR3 length equals 14 residues. CDR1 and CDR2 from the germline V gene are WNHNN and SYGVQD (reference sequence). The V end was cut by 1 base, the J end by 4 bases, with 7 bases between. The chain's CDR3 is CASSEWGPTGELFF. The CDR3 DNA follows: TGCGCCAGCAGTGAGTGGGGCCCCACCGGGGAGCTGTTTTTT.